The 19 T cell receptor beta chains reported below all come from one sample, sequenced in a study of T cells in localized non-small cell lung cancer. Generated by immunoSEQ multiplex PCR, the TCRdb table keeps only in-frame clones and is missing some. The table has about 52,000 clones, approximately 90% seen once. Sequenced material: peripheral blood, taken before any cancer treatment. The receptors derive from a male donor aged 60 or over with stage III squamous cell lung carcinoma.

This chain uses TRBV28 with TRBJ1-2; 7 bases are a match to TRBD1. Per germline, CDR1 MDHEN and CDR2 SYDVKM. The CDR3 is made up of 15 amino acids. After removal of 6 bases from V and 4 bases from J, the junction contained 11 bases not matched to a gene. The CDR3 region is CASSTLRGRGYGYTF. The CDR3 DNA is TGTGCCAGCAGCACCCTAAGGGGGCGAGGCTATGGCTACACCTTC.

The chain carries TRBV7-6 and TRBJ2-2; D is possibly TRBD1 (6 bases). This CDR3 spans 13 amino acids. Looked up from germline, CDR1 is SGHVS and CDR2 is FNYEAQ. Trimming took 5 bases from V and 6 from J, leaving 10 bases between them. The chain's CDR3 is CASSEQGPGELFF. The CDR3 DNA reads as TGTGCCAGCAGCGAACAGGGTCCCGGGGAGCTGTTTTTT.

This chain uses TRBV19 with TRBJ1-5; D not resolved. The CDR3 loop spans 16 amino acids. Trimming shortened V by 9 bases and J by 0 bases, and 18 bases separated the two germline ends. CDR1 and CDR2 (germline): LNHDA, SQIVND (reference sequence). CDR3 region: CASQDGGFYSNQPQHF. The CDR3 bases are TGTGCCAGCCAGGACGGAGGTTTTTATAGCAATCAGCCCCAGCATTTT.

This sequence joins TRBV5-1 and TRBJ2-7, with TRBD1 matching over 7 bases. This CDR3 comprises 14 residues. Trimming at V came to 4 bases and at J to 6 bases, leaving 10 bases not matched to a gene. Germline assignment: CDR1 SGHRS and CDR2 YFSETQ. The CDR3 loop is CASSAGTQGSEQYF. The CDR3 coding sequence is TGCGCCAGCAGCGCCGGGACACAGGGGTCCGAGCAGTACTTC.

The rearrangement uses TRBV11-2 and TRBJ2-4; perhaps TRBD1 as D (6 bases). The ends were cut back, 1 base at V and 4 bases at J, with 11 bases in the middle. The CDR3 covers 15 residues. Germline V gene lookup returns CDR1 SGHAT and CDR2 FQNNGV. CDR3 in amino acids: CASSLVWTAKNIQYF. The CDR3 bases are TGTGCCAGCAGCTTAGTCTGGACAGCAAAAAACATTCAGTACTTC.

The CDR3 coding sequence is TGCAGCGTCTCGGGGCCGGGACAAGAAAAACTGTTTTTT. Encoded protein: CSVSGPGQEKLFF. This chain uses TRBV29-1 with TRBJ1-4, with D possibly matching TRBD1 (6 bases). The germline V and J ends were trimmed by 6 bases and 8 bases, with 16 bases remaining between them. The germline V gene has CDR1 SQVTM and CDR2 ANQGSEA. The CDR3 length is 13 residues.

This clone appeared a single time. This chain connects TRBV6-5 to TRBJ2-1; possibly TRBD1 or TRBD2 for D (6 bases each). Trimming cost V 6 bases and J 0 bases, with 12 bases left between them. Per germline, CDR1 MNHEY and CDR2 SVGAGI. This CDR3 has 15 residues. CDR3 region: CASSDWGASYNEQFF. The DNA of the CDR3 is TGTGCCAGCAGCGACTGGGGGGCCTCCTACAATGAGCAGTTCTTC.

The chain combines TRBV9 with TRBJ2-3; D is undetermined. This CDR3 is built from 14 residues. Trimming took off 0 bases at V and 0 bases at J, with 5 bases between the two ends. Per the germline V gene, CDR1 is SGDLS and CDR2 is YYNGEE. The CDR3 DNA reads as TGTGCCAGCAGCGTAGGCAGGAGCACAGATACGCAGTATTTT. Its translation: CASSVGRSTDTQYF.

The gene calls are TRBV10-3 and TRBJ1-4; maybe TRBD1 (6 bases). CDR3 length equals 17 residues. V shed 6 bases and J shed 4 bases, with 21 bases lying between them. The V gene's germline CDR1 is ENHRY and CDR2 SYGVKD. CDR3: CAIRAGGLDPFNEKLFF. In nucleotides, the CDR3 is TGTGCCATCAGGGCGGGGGGCCTCGATCCCTTTAATGAAAAACTGTTTTTT.

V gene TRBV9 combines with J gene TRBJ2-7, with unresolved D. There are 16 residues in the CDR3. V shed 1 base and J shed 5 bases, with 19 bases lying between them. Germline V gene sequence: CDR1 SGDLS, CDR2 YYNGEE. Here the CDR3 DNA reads TGTGCCAGCAGCGTAAGTGGGGTAACAACGTACGACGAGCAGTACTTC. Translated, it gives CASSVSGVTTYDEQYF.

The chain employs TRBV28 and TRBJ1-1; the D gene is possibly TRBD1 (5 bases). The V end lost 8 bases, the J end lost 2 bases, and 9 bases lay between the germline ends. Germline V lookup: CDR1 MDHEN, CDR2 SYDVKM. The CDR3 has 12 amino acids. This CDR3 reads CASVGGNTEAFF. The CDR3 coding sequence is TGTGCCAGCGTCGGGGGAAACACTGAAGCTTTCTTT. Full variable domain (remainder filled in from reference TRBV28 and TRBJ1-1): DVKVTQSSRYLVKRTGEKVFLECVQDMDHENMFWYRQDPGLGLRLIYFSYDVKMKEKGDIPEGYSVSREKKERFSLILESASTNQTSMYLCASVGGNTEAFFGQGTRLTVV.

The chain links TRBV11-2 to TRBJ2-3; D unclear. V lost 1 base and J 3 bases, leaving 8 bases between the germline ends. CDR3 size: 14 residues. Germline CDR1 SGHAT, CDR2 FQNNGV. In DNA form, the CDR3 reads TGTGCCAGCAGCTTAGCCCCCCTGACAGATACGCAGTATTTT. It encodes CASSLAPLTDTQYF.

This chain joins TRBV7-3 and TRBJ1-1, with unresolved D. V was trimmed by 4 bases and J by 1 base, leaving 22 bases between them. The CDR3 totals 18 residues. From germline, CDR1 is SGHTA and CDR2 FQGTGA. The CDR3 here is CASSSSVSDPGSNTEAFF. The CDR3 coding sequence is TGTGCCAGCAGCTCCTCGGTGTCGGACCCGGGATCGAACACTGAAGCTTTCTTT.

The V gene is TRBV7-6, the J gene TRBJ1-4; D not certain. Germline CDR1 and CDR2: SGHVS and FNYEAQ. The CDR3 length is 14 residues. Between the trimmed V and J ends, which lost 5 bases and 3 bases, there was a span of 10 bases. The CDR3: CASSLYQSNEKLFF. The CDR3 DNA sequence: TGTGCCAGCAGCCTCTATCAATCTAATGAAAAACTGTTTTTT.

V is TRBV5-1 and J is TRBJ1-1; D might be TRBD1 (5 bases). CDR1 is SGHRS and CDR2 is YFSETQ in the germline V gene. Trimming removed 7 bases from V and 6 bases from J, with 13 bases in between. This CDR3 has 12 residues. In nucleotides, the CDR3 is TGCGCCAGCGGGGGGAACAGCCCTGAAGCTTTCTTT. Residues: CASGGNSPEAFF.

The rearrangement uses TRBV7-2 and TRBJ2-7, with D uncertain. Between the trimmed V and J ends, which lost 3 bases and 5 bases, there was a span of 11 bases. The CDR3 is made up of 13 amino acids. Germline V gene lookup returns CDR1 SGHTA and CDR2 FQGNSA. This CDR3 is CASSFYTRNEQYF. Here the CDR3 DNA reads TGTGCCAGCAGCTTTTATACGCGGAACGAGCAGTACTTC.

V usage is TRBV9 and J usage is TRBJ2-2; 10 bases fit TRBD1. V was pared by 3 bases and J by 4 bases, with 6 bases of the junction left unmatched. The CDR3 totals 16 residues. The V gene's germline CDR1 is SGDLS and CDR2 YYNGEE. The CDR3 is CASSATGGASTGELFF. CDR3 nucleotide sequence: TGTGCCAGCAGCGCGACAGGGGGCGCTAGCACCGGGGAGCTGTTTTTT.

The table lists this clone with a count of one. As DNA, the CDR3 is TGTGCCAGCAGCGTAAGCGGGAGTATCCCCTACAATGAGCAGTTCTTC. This codes for CASSVSGSIPYNEQFF. The gene calls are TRBV9 and TRBJ2-1; TRBD2 aligns across 8 bases. Per germline, CDR1 SGDLS and CDR2 YYNGEE. CDR3 length: 16 residues. V lost 1 base, J lost 2 bases, and 5 bases stayed unmatched.

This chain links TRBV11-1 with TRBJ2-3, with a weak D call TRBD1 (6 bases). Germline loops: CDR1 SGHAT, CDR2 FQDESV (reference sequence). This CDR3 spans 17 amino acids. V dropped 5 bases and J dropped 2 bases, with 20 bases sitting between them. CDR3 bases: TGTGCCAGCAGCCCCCCTCTAGGGGACACGAACACAGATACGCAGTATTTT. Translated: CASSPPLGDTNTDTQYF.